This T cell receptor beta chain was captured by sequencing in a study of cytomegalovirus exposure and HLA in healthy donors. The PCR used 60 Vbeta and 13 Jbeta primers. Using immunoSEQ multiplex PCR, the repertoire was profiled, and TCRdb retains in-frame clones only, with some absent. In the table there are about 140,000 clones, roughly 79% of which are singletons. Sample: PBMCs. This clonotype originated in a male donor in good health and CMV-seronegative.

Here the CDR3 DNA reads TGCGCCAGCAGCTTTCAAAAAATTAACACCGGGGAGCTGTTTTTT. This gives the protein CASSFQKINTGELFF. The chain carries TRBV5-1 and TRBJ2-2, with D unresolved. The CDR3 runs to 15 residues. V was trimmed by 2 bases and J by 2 bases, leaving 10 bases between them. CDR1 SGHRS and CDR2 YFSETQ come from the germline V gene.